The next 24 T cell receptor beta chains were all read from a single sample in a study of T cell responses to AZD1222 COVID-19 vaccine. Only in-frame clones appear in the TCRdb table, and some are missing; sequencing was by immunoSEQ multiplex PCR. The sample consists of 110,000 to 150,000 clones, around nine tenths of them appearing once. The source was peripheral blood, collected 28 days after the second AZD1222 dose. All receptors derive from an adult who received the AZD1222 COVID-19 vaccine.

The V gene is TRBV7-2, the J gene TRBJ1-6; D is possibly TRBD1 (6 bases). CDR1 SGHTA and CDR2 FQGNSA come from the germline V gene. Trimming removed 8 bases at V and 10 bases at J, with 18 bases between. The CDR3 length is 14 residues. CDR3 bases: TGTGCCAGCGGACCGGACAGTTCGGGATCACCCCTCCACTTT. Translated: CASGPDSSGSPLHF. Complete variable domain (other parts from reference TRBV7-2 and TRBJ1-6): GAGVSQSPSNKVTEKGKDVELRCDPISGHTALYWYRQSLGQGLEFLIYFQGNSAPDKSGLPSDRFSAERTGGSVSTLTIQRTQQEDSAVYLCASGPDSSGSPLHFGNGTRLTVT.

This sequence joins TRBV5-6 and TRBJ1-1; perhaps TRBD1 as D (5 bases). The germline V gene encodes CDR1 SGHDT and CDR2 YYEEEE. The V gene lost 5 bases and the J gene lost 4 bases, with 12 bases spanning the gap. This CDR3 spans 13 amino acids. As DNA, the CDR3 is TGTGCCAGCAGATCCCTCGGGGGCACTGAAGCTTTCTTT. This codes for CASRSLGGTEAFF.

The chain recombines TRBV5-8 with TRBJ1-4; TRBD1 matches 7 bases. With V trimmed by 0 bases and J by 2 bases, 10 bases remained unmatched. CDR1 SGHTS and CDR2 YDEGEE come from the germline V gene. The CDR3 spans 18 residues. This CDR3 is CASSLEFQGVGTNEKLFF. The CDR3 nucleotides read TGTGCCAGCAGCTTGGAGTTCCAGGGGGTGGGGACTAATGAAAAACTGTTTTTT.

This clone was seen only a few times. The chain joins TRBV2 to TRBJ1-2; the D gene is possibly TRBD1 (6 bases). This CDR3 is built from 13 residues. Per germline, CDR1 SNHLY and CDR2 FYNNEI. V lost 3 bases and J 3 bases, leaving 8 bases between the germline ends. The CDR3 spells CASSEYRDYGYTF. The CDR3 DNA reads TGTGCCAGCAGTGAGTACAGGGACTATGGCTACACCTTC.

V usage is TRBV19 and J usage is TRBJ2-7; D is tentatively TRBD1 or TRBD2 (5 bases each). Germline-derived CDR1 and CDR2 are LNHDA and SQIVND (reference sequence). The CDR3 contains 17 residues. The germline V and J ends were trimmed by 3 bases and 3 bases, with 21 bases remaining between them. DNA for the CDR3: TGTGCCAGTAGTATCTTCCACTCCGGGACCCTCGACTACGAGCAGTACTTC. This encodes CASSIFHSGTLDYEQYF.

This chain links TRBV12-5 with TRBJ2-4; a weak D match, TRBD2 (5 bases). The ends were cut back, 6 bases at V and 3 bases at J, with 24 bases in the middle. This CDR3 is 18 amino acids long. Germline-derived CDR1 and CDR2 are LGHNT and FRNRAP. This CDR3 is CASGPGRAPLLGKNIQYF. The CDR3 DNA follows: TGTGCTAGTGGCCCCGGGCGGGCCCCCCTTCTGGGCAAAAACATTCAGTACTTC.

This chain connects TRBV5-1 to TRBJ2-3; 11 nucleotides agree with TRBD2. J lost 3 bases, V lost 5 bases, and 5 bases had no gene match. CDR1 SGHRS and CDR2 YFSETQ come from the germline V gene. This CDR3 comprises 15 residues. Here the CDR3 reads CASRGASGRTDTQYF. For the CDR3, the DNA is TGCGCCAGCAGAGGGGCTAGCGGGAGGACAGATACGCAGTATTTT.

In regard to this clone: Compared with germline, one end of the junction differs, possibly owing to a read error. This rearrangement joins TRBV7-2 to TRBJ2-1; D is ambiguous. Germline CDR1 and CDR2: SGHTA and FQGNSA. CDR3 length: 12 amino acids. Here the CDR3 DNA reads TGTGCCAGCACCTTAGTCCGGAATGAGCAGTTCTTC. Amino acids: CASTLVRNEQFF. The full variable domain, completed using reference TRBV7-2 and TRBJ2-1, is GAGVSQSPSNKVTEKGKDVELRCDPISGHTALYWYRQSLGQGLEFLIYFQGNSAPDKSGLPSDRFSAERTGGSVSTLTIQRTQQEDSAVYLCASTLVRNEQFFGPGTRLTVL.

The chain uses TRBV7-9 and TRBJ2-7; D is unresolved. V was trimmed by 3 bases and J by 2 bases, leaving 17 bases between them. The V gene's germline CDR1 is SEHNR and CDR2 FQNEAQ (reference sequence). The CDR3 sequence is 16 residues long. CDR3 bases: TGTGCCAGCAGCTTTCCGCCGGGTCTCCCCACCTACGAGCAGTACTTC. It specifies CASSFPPGLPTYEQYF.

The chain combines TRBV5-6 with TRBJ2-4; D gene uncertain. The ends were cut back, 4 bases at V and 0 bases at J, with 14 bases in the middle. The germline gives CDR1 SGHDT, CDR2 YYEEEE. The CDR3 is 16 residues long. The CDR3 DNA follows: TGTGCCAGCAGCCTCCGAGAGGTTCTAGCCAAAAACATTCAGTACTTC. Amino acids: CASSLREVLAKNIQYF.

Comment on this clone: One end of the junction fails to match germline, which may point to a read error. The chain couples TRBV5-1 to TRBJ2-5; D tentatively fits TRBD1 or TRBD2 (6 bases each). The CDR3 runs 14 residues. Germline assignment: CDR1 SGHRS and CDR2 YFSETQ. CDR3 in DNA: TGCGCCAGCAGTTTGGAGGGGGAACAAGAGACCCAGTACTTC. This sequence encodes CASSLEGEQETQYF.

The chain has TRBV5-1 and TRBJ2-1; D is possibly TRBD2 (6 bases). Germline assignment: CDR1 SGHRS and CDR2 YFSETQ. The CDR3 is made up of 15 amino acids. Trimming pared 4 bases from V and 1 base from J, leaving 12 bases between. Written as DNA, the CDR3 is TGCGCCAGCAGCCGGGAGACGGGATCCTACAATGAGCAGTTCTTC. Amino acid sequence: CASSRETGSYNEQFF.

The gene calls are TRBV30 and TRBJ2-1; D may be TRBD1 (6 bases). Germline CDR1 reads GTSNPN; CDR2 reads SVGIG (reference sequence). V lost 5 bases, J lost 6 bases, and 8 bases lay in between. This CDR3 is 11 amino acids long. CDR3 coding DNA: TGTGCCTGGCACAGGGTCAATGAGCAGTTCTTC. This translates into CAWHRVNEQFF.

The chain has TRBV28 and TRBJ1-5; 7 nucleotides line up with TRBD1. This CDR3 is 18 amino acids long. Germline V lookup: CDR1 MDHEN, CDR2 SYDVKM. The trim removed 5 bases at V and 1 base at J, leaving 14 bases unmatched. In nucleotides, the CDR3 is TGTGCCAGCAGTAGGTCCAGGGGGGGGGTCTTGAGCAATCAGCCCCAGCATTTT. Amino acid sequence: CASSRSRGGVLSNQPQHF.

This clone was picked up one time. The V call is TRBV28, the J call TRBJ2-3, with D unresolved. From germline, CDR1 is MDHEN and CDR2 SYDVKM. Trimming pared 6 bases from V and 3 bases from J, leaving 10 bases between. The CDR3 contains 13 residues. CDR3 protein: CASSPPATDTQYF. CDR3 bases: TGTGCCAGCAGCCCCCCCGCAACAGATACGCAGTATTTT. Drawing the rest from reference TRBV28 and TRBJ2-3, the complete variable domain is DVKVTQSSRYLVKRTGEKVFLECVQDMDHENMFWYRQDPGLGLRLIYFSYDVKMKEKGDIPEGYSVSREKKERFSLILESASTNQTSMYLCASSPPATDTQYFGPGTRLTVL.

The chain uses TRBV9 and TRBJ2-5; the D gene could be TRBD1 or TRBD2 (5 bases each). Germline V gene sequence: CDR1 SGDLS, CDR2 YYNGEE. The CDR3 runs to 15 residues. V lost 0 bases to trimming and J lost 5 bases, with 14 bases between them. The CDR3 sequence is CASSVEVGTGETQYF. CDR3 bases: TGTGCCAGCAGCGTAGAGGTAGGGACCGGGGAGACCCAGTACTTC.

The CDR3 bases are TGCGCCAGCAGCCAACAGGACAGGGGGCACAATGAGCAGTTCTTC. Protein sequence: CASSQQDRGHNEQFF. This sequence joins TRBV4-1 and TRBJ2-1; 11 nucleotides agree with TRBD1. Losses at the gene ends were 2 bases for V and 5 bases for J; bases not matched to a gene: 2. The CDR3 covers 15 residues. The germline V gene encodes CDR1 MGHRA and CDR2 YSYEKL.

This clone appeared a single time. The J gene is TRBJ2-7, the V gene TRBV19; TRBD2 might be the D (6 bases). Trimming removed 1 base from V and 6 bases from J, with 10 bases in between. Germline V gene sequence: CDR1 LNHDA, CDR2 SQIVND (reference sequence). This CDR3 has 13 residues. CDR3 DNA sequence: TGTGCCAGTAGTATAGGCTGGGAGGTCGAGCAGTACTTC. Translated: CASSIGWEVEQYF.

This clone has more than one count but fewer than ten. The chain is built from TRBV6-5 and TRBJ1-1; D gene ambiguous. The CDR3 extends over 11 amino acids. V was clipped by 8 bases and J by 6 bases, with 10 bases between them. CDR1 is MNHEY and CDR2 is SVGAGI in the germline V gene. As DNA, the CDR3 is TGTGCCAGCTACACTCAGGCTGAAGCTTTCTTT. This codes for CASYTQAEAFF.

This CDR3 reads CATSPVIGQGNGEQYF. The CDR3 DNA reads TGTGCCACTTCGCCGGTCATAGGGCAGGGTAATGGCGAGCAGTACTTC. This chain links TRBV5-5 with TRBJ2-7; the D gene is possibly TRBD1 (5 bases). The CDR3 extends over 16 amino acids. The ends were cut back, 9 bases at V and 6 bases at J, with 28 bases in the middle. CDR1 and CDR2 from the germline V gene are SGHKS and YYEKEE (reference sequence).

V usage is TRBV6-1 and J usage is TRBJ1-2; D ambiguous. The CDR3 spans 12 residues. Germline values: CDR1 MNHNS, CDR2 SASEGT. V was clipped by 2 bases and J by 2 bases, with 3 bases between them. The CDR3 sequence: CASSETNYGYTF. The CDR3 DNA follows: TGTGCCAGCAGTGAAACCAACTATGGCTACACCTTC.

This chain links TRBV4-1 with TRBJ1-5; D call uncertain. Trimming pared 3 bases from V and 6 bases from J, leaving 12 bases between. The CDR3 loop spans 14 amino acids. Germline CDR1 reads MGHRA; CDR2 reads YSYEKL. CDR3 residues: CASSHLGRGQPQHF. DNA of the CDR3: TGCGCCAGCAGCCATCTCGGACGGGGTCAGCCCCAGCATTTT.

This chain uses TRBV30 with TRBJ1-6, with D unclear. Germline CDR1 and CDR2: GTSNPN and SVGIG (reference sequence). This CDR3 has 13 amino acids. V was cut by 4 bases and J by 13 bases, with 17 bases left in between. The CDR3 is CAWIDQTNSPLHF. Here the CDR3 DNA reads TGTGCCTGGATCGACCAAACCAACTCCCCCCTCCACTTT.

V gene TRBV27 combines with J gene TRBJ2-7; D may be TRBD2 (6 bases). Germline-derived CDR1 and CDR2 are MNHEY and SMNVEV (reference sequence). The CDR3 is made up of 18 amino acids. Trimming cost V 8 bases and J 3 bases, with 29 bases left between them. The chain's CDR3 is CASFGPTSGTSIGYEQYF. The CDR3 coding sequence is TGTGCCAGCTTTGGGCCCACGTCAGGGACTTCGATCGGCTACGAGCAGTACTTC.